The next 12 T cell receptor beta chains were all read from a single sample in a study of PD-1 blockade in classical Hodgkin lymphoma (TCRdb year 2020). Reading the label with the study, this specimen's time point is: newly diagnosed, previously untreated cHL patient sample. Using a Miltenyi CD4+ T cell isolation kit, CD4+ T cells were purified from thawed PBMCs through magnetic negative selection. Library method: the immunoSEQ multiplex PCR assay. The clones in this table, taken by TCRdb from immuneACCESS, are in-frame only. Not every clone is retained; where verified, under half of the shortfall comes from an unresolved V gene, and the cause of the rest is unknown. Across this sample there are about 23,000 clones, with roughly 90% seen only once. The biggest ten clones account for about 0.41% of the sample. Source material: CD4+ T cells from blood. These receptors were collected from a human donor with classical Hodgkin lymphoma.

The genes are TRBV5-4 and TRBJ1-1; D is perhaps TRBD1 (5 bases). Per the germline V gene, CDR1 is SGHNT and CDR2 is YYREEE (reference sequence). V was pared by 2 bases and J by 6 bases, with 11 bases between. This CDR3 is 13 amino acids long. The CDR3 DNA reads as TGTGCCAGCAGCTTCGCAGGGACCTCTGAAGCTTTCTTT. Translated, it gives CASSFAGTSEAFF.

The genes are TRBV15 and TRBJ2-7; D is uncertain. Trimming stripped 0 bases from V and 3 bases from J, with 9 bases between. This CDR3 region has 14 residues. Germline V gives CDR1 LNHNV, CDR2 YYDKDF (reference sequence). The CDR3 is CATSRDLTHYEQYF. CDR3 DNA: TGTGCCACCAGCAGAGATCTAACACACTACGAGCAGTACTTC. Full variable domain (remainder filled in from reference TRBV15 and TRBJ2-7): DAMVIQNPRYQVTQFGKPVTLSCSQTLNHNVMYWYQQKSSQAPKLLFHYYDKDFNNEADTPDNFQSRRPNTSFCFLDIRSPGLGDTAMYLCATSRDLTHYEQYFGPGTRLTVT.

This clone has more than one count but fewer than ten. CDR3 bases: TGTGCCAGCAGCTTAGCGGATAGAGACTATGGCTACACCTTC. Amino acid sequence: CASSLADRDYGYTF. V is TRBV7-9 and J is TRBJ1-2; D unclear. V was clipped by 0 bases and J by 3 bases, with 8 bases between them. This CDR3 has 14 amino acids. CDR1 and CDR2 (germline): SEHNR, FQNEAQ (reference sequence). Full variable domain (outside the CDR3, taken from reference TRBV7-9 and TRBJ1-2): DTGVSQNPRHKITKRGQNVTFRCDPISEHNRLYWYRQTLGQGPEFLTYFQNEAQLEKSRLLSDRFSAERPKGSFSTLEIQRTEQGDSAMYLCASSLADRDYGYTFGSGTRLTVV.

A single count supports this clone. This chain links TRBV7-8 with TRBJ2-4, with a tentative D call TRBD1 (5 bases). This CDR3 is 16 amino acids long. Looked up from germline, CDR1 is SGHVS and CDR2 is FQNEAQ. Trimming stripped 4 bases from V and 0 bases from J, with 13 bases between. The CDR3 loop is CASSSRGLLAKNIQYF. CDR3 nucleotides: TGTGCCAGCAGCTCTAGGGGATTACTAGCCAAAAACATTCAGTACTTC.

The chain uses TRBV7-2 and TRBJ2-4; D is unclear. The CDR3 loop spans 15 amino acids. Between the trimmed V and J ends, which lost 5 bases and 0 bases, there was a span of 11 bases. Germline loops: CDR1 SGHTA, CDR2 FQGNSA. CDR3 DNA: TGTGCCAGCAGCAGGAACGGGTTAGCCAAAAACATTCAGTACTTC. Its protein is CASSRNGLAKNIQYF.

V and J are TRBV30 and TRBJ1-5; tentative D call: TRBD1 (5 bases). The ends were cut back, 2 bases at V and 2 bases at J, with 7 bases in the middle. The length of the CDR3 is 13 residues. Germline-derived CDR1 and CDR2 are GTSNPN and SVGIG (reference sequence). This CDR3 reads CAWSLGRNQPQHF. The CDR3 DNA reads TGTGCCTGGAGTTTGGGACGCAATCAGCCCCAGCATTTT.

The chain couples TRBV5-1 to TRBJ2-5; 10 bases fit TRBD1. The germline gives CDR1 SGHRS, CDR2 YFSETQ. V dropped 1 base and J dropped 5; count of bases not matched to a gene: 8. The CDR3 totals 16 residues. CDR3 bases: TGCGCCAGCAGCTTGAGTCCCGGGACAGGGGAGGAGACCCAGTACTTC. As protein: CASSLSPGTGEETQYF.

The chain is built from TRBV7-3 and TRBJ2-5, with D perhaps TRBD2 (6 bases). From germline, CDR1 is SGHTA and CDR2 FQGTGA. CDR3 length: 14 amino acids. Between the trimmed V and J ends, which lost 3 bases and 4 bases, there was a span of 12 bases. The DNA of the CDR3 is TGTGCCAGCAGCTTCGGGGGACCCTCAGAGACCCAGTACTTC. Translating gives CASSFGGPSETQYF.

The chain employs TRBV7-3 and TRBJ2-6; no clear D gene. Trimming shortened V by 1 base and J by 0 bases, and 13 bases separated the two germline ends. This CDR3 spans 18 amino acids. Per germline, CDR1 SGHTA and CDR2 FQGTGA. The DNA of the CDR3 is TGTGCCAGCAGCTTAATTCCCTATAACCTCTCTGGGGCCAACGTCCTGACTTTC. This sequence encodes CASSLIPYNLSGANVLTF.

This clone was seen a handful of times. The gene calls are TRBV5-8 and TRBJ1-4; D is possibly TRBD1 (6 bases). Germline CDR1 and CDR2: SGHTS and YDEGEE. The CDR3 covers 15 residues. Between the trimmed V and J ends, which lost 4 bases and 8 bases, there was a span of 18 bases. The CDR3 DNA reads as TGTGCCAGCAGCCGCGGGAGCAGGGGAAAAGAAAAACTGTTTTTT. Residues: CASSRGSRGKEKLFF.

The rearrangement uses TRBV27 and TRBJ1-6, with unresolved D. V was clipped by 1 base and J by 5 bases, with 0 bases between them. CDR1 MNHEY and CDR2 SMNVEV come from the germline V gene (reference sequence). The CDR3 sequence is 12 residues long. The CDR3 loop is CASSLYNSPLHF. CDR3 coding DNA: TGTGCCAGCAGTTTATATAATTCACCCCTCCACTTT.

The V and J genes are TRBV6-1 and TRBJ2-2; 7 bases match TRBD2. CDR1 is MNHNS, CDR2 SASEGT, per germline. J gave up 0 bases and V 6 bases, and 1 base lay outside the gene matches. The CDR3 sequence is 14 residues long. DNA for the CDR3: TGTGCCAGCAGAACTAGCGCGAACACCGGGGAGCTGTTTTTT. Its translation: CASRTSANTGELFF.